This T cell receptor (beta chain) derives from a study of T cell responses to AZD1222 COVID-19 vaccine. Findings of the study overall: Females made up more of the donors, who were largely white British, and clonal diversity may have come out too low. Targeting of unmutated variant regions was reportedly seen in nearly half of spike-specific TCRs.

TCRdb's copy holds only in-frame clones and misses some; the assay was immunoSEQ multiplex PCR. The listing contains around 150,000 clones. V trimming: 5 bases; J trimming: 6 bases; junction bases outside the gene matches: 10. There are 15 residues in the CDR3. Germline V gene sequence: CDR1 LNHNV, CDR2 YYDKDF (reference sequence). About this clone: The antigen is unknown.

The sample comprised peripheral blood. The source of this sequence is an adult in good health. The rearrangement joins TRBV15 to TRBJ1-5; 7 nucleotides line up with TRBD1. CDR3 DNA: TGTGCCACCAGCTCAGACAGGGATGCGACTCAGCCCCAGCATTTT. Translation: CATSSDRDATQPQHF.